The next 32 T cell receptor beta chains were all read from a single sample in a study of blood T cell repertoires in COVID-19 (dated by TCRdb to between 2020 and 2021). Library generation was performed with the immunoSEQ multiplex PCR assay. TCRdb obtained this table from immuneACCESS and retained in-frame rearrangements with V and J assigned. These tables miss some clones; where compared with another copy, unresolved V genes account for less than half of the shortfall, and the remainder is unexplained. The sample yields 70,000 to 95,000 clones; approximately 92% were counted once. In total, the top ten clones hold about 6.6% of the sample. Sequenced material: peripheral blood. All receptors derive from a woman aged 55-69 years with active COVID-19.

This chain connects TRBV6-6 to TRBJ2-5, with TRBD2 matching over 11 bases. This CDR3 is built from 17 residues. The germline V gene has CDR1 MNHNY and CDR2 SVGAGI (reference sequence). With 5 bases clipped from V and 2 bases from J, the junction kept 10 bases outside the gene matches. This chain's CDR3 is CASSPSIAGGRQETQYF. The CDR3 nucleotides are TGTGCCAGCAGTCCCTCAATAGCGGGAGGGCGACAAGAGACCCAGTACTTC.

V and J are TRBV7-9 and TRBJ2-5; the D gene is possibly TRBD2 (5 bases). V lost 5 bases and J 5 bases, leaving 12 bases between the germline ends. The CDR3 is made up of 13 amino acids. The germline V gene has CDR1 SEHNR and CDR2 FQNEAQ (reference sequence). The CDR3, as DNA: TGTGCCAGCAGCGCACAGAGGGTGGAGACCCAGTACTTC. It encodes CASSAQRVETQYF. Supplemented by reference TRBV7-9 and TRBJ2-5, the full variable domain reads DTGVSQNPRHKITKRGQNVTFRCDPISEHNRLYWYRQTLGQGPEFLTYFQNEAQLEKSRLLSDRFSAERPKGSFSTLEIQRTEQGDSAMYLCASSAQRVETQYFGPGTRLLVL.

This chain connects TRBV19 to TRBJ1-5; a weak D match, TRBD1 (5 bases). The CDR3 extends over 15 amino acids. Germline V gives CDR1 LNHDA, CDR2 SQIVND (reference sequence). V was shortened by 6 bases and J by 2 bases, with 14 bases between the two germline ends. For the CDR3, the DNA is TGTGCCAGTAGGGGGGGGGATTTGGGCAATCAGCCCCAGCATTTT. Protein product: CASRGGDLGNQPQHF. Looking up the rest from reference TRBV19 and TRBJ1-5 gives the full variable domain: DGGITQSPKYLFRKEGQNVTLSCEQNLNHDAMYWYRQDPGQGLRLIYYSQIVNDFQKGDIAEGYSVSREKKESFPLTVTSAQKNPTAFYLCASRGGDLGNQPQHFGDGTRLSIL.

This chain joins TRBV27 and TRBJ2-2; 9 bases are shared with TRBD2. CDR1 and CDR2 (germline): MNHEY, SMNVEV (reference sequence). The junction had 6 bases not matched to a gene; V was cut back by 4 bases and J by 0 bases. The CDR3 extends over 17 amino acids. CDR3 loop: CASSSNGLAPNTGELFF. The CDR3 DNA follows: TGTGCCAGCAGTTCAAACGGACTAGCGCCGAACACCGGGGAGCTGTTTTTT.

This chain joins TRBV11-3 and TRBJ2-1, with 10 bases lining up with TRBD2. The V segment lost 5 bases and the J segment 6 bases; nucleotides outside the gene matches: 13. CDR3 length: 17 residues. Germline values: CDR1 SGHNT, CDR2 YENEEA. In DNA form, the CDR3 reads TGTGCCAGCAGCCTTGGGGGGCTAGCGGGAGTAACCAATGAGCAGTTCTTC. Translation: CASSLGGLAGVTNEQFF.

The rearrangement joins TRBV19 to TRBJ2-1; 11 bases are shared with TRBD1. Germline values: CDR1 LNHDA, CDR2 SQIVND (reference sequence). V shed 3 bases, J shed 8 bases, and the junction held 6 bases outside the gene matches. The CDR3 has 15 amino acids. The CDR3 protein is CASSIQGTGGDEQFF. CDR3 DNA: TGTGCCAGTAGTATTCAGGGGACAGGGGGTGATGAGCAGTTCTTC.

Here the CDR3 reads CASSDLSGAYEQYF. The CDR3 region has the DNA TGTGCCAGCAGTGACCTTAGCGGGGCCTACGAGCAGTACTTC. The rearrangement links TRBV6-2 or TRBV6-3 to TRBJ2-7; 8 nucleotides line up with TRBD2. The CDR3 length is 14 residues. Germline V gene lookup returns CDR1 MNHEY and CDR2 SVGEGT. V was clipped by 5 bases and J by 2 bases; unmatched bases: 5.

V is TRBV14 and J is TRBJ2-2, with D possibly being TRBD1 (6 bases). This CDR3 has 14 amino acids. Germline V gene data show CDR1 as SGHDN and CDR2 as FVKESK. The V gene lost 3 bases and the J gene lost 5 bases, with 10 bases spanning the gap. The CDR3 reads CASSQNRVTGELFF. CDR3 in DNA: TGTGCCAGCAGCCAGAACAGGGTAACCGGGGAGCTGTTTTTT. The variable domain in full, with the rest retrieved from reference TRBV14 and TRBJ2-2, is EAGVTQFPSHSVIEKGQTVTLRCDPISGHDNLYWYRRVMGKEIKFLLHFVKESKQDESGMPNNRFLAERTGGTYSTLKVQPAELEDSGVYFCASSQNRVTGELFFGEGSRLTVL.

The chain uses TRBV7-2 and TRBJ2-1, with a weak D call TRBD2 (6 bases). This CDR3 spans 13 amino acids. The germline gives CDR1 SGHTA, CDR2 FQGNSA. V lost 8 bases and J lost 10, with 18 bases in between. For the CDR3, the DNA is TGTGCCAGCCACCCGAGGAGGGGCGAGGAGCAGTTCTTC. Protein sequence: CASHPRRGEEQFF. The full variable domain, with the rest looked up from reference TRBV7-2 and TRBJ2-1, is GAGVSQSPSNKVTEKGKDVELRCDPISGHTALYWYRQSLGQGLEFLIYFQGNSAPDKSGLPSDRFSAERTGGSVSTLTIQRTQQEDSAVYLCASHPRRGEEQFFGPGTRLTVL.

About this clone itself: At one end, the junction sequence differs from germline, possibly due to a read error. The chain is built from TRBV9 and TRBJ2-7; weak D call: TRBD1 (5 bases). The CDR3 sequence is 16 residues long. Germline CDR1 is SGDLS and CDR2 is YYNGEE. As DNA, the CDR3 is TGTGCCAGCAGCGTATCAGAAGGGGCCTTCTCCTCCGAGCAGTACTTC. This encodes CASSVSEGAFSSEQYF. Together with reference TRBV9 and TRBJ2-7, the CDR3 gives the full variable domain: DSGVTQTPKHLITATGQRVTLRCSPRSGDLSVYWYQQSLDQGLQFLIQYYNGEERAKGNILERFSAQQFPDLHSELNLSSLELGDSALYFCASSVSEGAFSSEQYFGPGTRLTVT.

The V and J genes are TRBV27 and TRBJ1-6; D perhaps matches TRBD1 (5 bases). The V end was cut by 0 bases, the J end by 7 bases, with 10 bases between. The CDR3 extends over 15 amino acids. Germline CDR1 and CDR2: MNHEY and SMNVEV (reference sequence). The CDR3 sequence: CASSLSLAGNSPLHF. CDR3 DNA: TGTGCCAGCAGTTTATCGCTGGCAGGGAATTCACCCCTCCACTTT.

J is TRBJ2-3 and V is TRBV3-1 (or the pseudogene TRBV3-2), with 8 bases fitting TRBD2. CDR1 is LGHDT and CDR2 is YNNKEL in the germline V gene (reference sequence). V was pared by 0 bases and J by 2 bases, with 7 bases of the junction left unmatched. The CDR3 loop spans 17 amino acids. CDR3 region: CASSQDFSGGYTDTQYF. As DNA, the CDR3 is TGTGCCAGCAGCCAAGATTTCTCGGGGGGGTACACAGATACGCAGTATTTT.

CDR3 nucleotide sequence: TGTGCCACCAGTGCCCCCGGGACTAGCGGGAGGTACACAGATACGCAGTATTTT. Translated: CATSAPGTSGRYTDTQYF. The J gene is TRBJ2-3, the V gene TRBV24-1; TRBD2 matches at 15 bases. Per germline, CDR1 KGHDR and CDR2 SFDVKD. With 5 bases clipped from V and 2 bases from J, the junction kept 7 bases outside the gene matches. The CDR3 runs to 18 residues.

The CDR3 nucleotides read TGTGCCAGCTCACCAGGACAGGGGGCGAGTTCTAAGGGCTACACCTTC. This translates into CASSPGQGASSKGYTF. The rearrangement joins TRBV18 to TRBJ1-2; 11 positions agree with TRBD1. V lost 2 bases, J lost 8 bases, and 10 bases stayed unmatched. Germline CDR1 and CDR2: KGHSH and LQKENI. CDR3 length equals 16 residues.

The chain employs TRBV7-4 and TRBJ1-5, with TRBD1 matching 8 bases. Germline values: CDR1 SGHVT, CDR2 SQSDAQ. Germline trimming cut 5 bases from V and 1 base from J; bases unmatched to any gene: 13. This CDR3 comprises 18 residues. DNA for the CDR3: TGTGCCAGCAGCCGGGTCTTAACAGGGGGAAGGAGCAATCAGCCCCAGCATTTT. Translation: CASSRVLTGGRSNQPQHF.

The chain uses TRBV27 and TRBJ2-7; no definite D call. Trimming took off 0 bases at V and 9 bases at J, with 15 bases between the two ends. The CDR3 sequence is 14 residues long. Germline V lookup: CDR1 MNHEY, CDR2 SMNVEV (reference sequence). The CDR3 loop reads CASSLSSPPVGQYF. CDR3 sequence (DNA): TGTGCCAGCAGTTTATCGAGCCCCCCGGTCGGGCAGTACTTC.

This sequence joins TRBV2 and TRBJ2-1, with 13 nucleotides matching TRBD2. CDR1 SNHLY and CDR2 FYNNEI come from the germline V gene. CDR3 size: 15 residues. V lost 2 bases and J lost 7; bases outside the gene matches: 2. As DNA, the CDR3 is TGTGCCAGCAGTGAACAGGGACTAGCGGGGAATGAGCAGTTCTTC. The encoded protein is CASSEQGLAGNEQFF.

The gene calls are TRBV6-2 or TRBV6-3 and TRBJ2-1, with D possibly matching TRBD2 (5 bases). The CDR3 is 15 amino acids. V shed 6 bases and J shed 0 bases, with 12 bases lying between them. CDR1 is MNHEY and CDR2 is SVGEGT in the germline V gene. The CDR3 spells CASSLMSGSYNEQFF. The CDR3 nucleotides are TGTGCCAGCAGCCTCATGAGCGGCTCCTACAATGAGCAGTTCTTC.

The rearrangement uses TRBV13 and TRBJ1-2, with TRBD1 matching 8 bases. The V segment lost 5 bases and the J segment 5 bases; nucleotides outside the gene matches: 10. This CDR3 is built from 15 residues. CDR1 is PRHDT and CDR2 is FYEKMQ in the germline V gene (reference sequence). The CDR3 DNA sequence: TGTGCCAGCAGCCTCGGGAACAGGGGGACTTATGGCTACACCTTC. It specifies CASSLGNRGTYGYTF.

The chain carries TRBV7-9 and TRBJ2-5; tentatively, D is TRBD2 (5 bases). Trimming pared 3 bases from V and 1 base from J, leaving 9 bases between. The CDR3 totals 14 residues. The germline V gene encodes CDR1 SEHNR and CDR2 FQNEAQ (reference sequence). In DNA form, the CDR3 reads TGTGCCAGCAGCTTCGTCGGGATCCAAGAGACCCAGTACTTC. Encoded protein: CASSFVGIQETQYF.

The V and J genes are TRBV27 and TRBJ2-1; D perhaps matches TRBD2 (6 bases). The CDR3 contains 13 residues. Between the trimmed V and J ends, which lost 8 bases and 7 bases, there was a span of 15 bases. Per germline, CDR1 MNHEY and CDR2 SMNVEV (reference sequence). CDR3 amino acids: CASGRRLANEQFF. CDR3 DNA: TGTGCCAGCGGACGCCGCCTAGCGAATGAGCAGTTCTTC.

The chain combines TRBV5-1 with TRBJ2-5; 9 bases line up with TRBD2. The length of the CDR3 is 14 residues. Germline CDR1 SGHRS, CDR2 YFSETQ. V lost 0 bases, J lost 5 bases, and 2 bases stayed unmatched. CDR3: CASSLAREGETQYF. The CDR3 DNA follows: TGCGCCAGCAGCTTGGCGCGGGAGGGGGAGACCCAGTACTTC. The variable domain in full, completed from reference TRBV5-1 and TRBJ2-5, reads KAGVTQTPRYLIKTRGQQVTLSCSPISGHRSVSWYQQTPGQGLQFLFEYFSETQRNKGNFPGRFSGRQFSNSRSEMNVSTLELGDSALYLCASSLAREGETQYFGPGTRLLVL.

The J gene is TRBJ1-2, the V gene TRBV6-2 or TRBV6-3; no firm D call. The germline gives CDR1 MNHEY, CDR2 SVGEGT. This CDR3 region has 13 residues. Trimming took 2 bases from V and 3 from J, leaving 7 bases between them. CDR3 protein: CASSYTQDYGYTF. The CDR3 nucleotides read TGTGCCAGCAGTTACACGCAGGACTATGGCTACACCTTC.

In nucleotides, the CDR3 is TGTGCCAGCAGTCCCGACAGGGTTGGTGAGCAGTTCTTC. This encodes CASSPDRVGEQFF. This sequence joins TRBV7-7 and TRBJ2-1, with TRBD1 matching over 7 bases. Trimming at V came to 6 bases and at J to 9 bases, leaving 8 bases not matched to a gene. Germline V gene lookup returns CDR1 SSHAT and CDR2 FNYEAQ (reference sequence). The CDR3 is 13 residues long.

The chain couples TRBV28 to TRBJ2-3; D might be TRBD2 (5 bases). The length of the CDR3 is 14 residues. V lost 2 bases, J lost 7 bases, and 13 bases lay in between. In germline, CDR1 is MDHEN, CDR2 SYDVKM. The CDR3: CASSLGGGPYTQYF. CDR3 in DNA: TGTGCCAGCAGTTTAGGTGGAGGACCCTATACGCAGTATTTT.

V gene TRBV30 combines with J gene TRBJ1-2; no firm D call. CDR1 GTSNPN and CDR2 SVGIG come from the germline V gene (reference sequence). This CDR3 is 12 amino acids long. The germline V and J ends were trimmed by 0 bases and 4 bases, with 6 bases remaining between them. The CDR3 DNA sequence: TGTGCCTGGAGTGTTACGGGCTATGGCTACACCTTC. It codes for CAWSVTGYGYTF. Looking up the rest from reference TRBV30 and TRBJ1-2 gives the full variable domain: SQTIHQWPATLVQPVGSPLSLECTVEGTSNPNLYWYRQAAGRGLQLLFYSVGIGQISSEVPQNLSASRPQDRQFILSSKKLLLSDSGFYLCAWSVTGYGYTFGSGTRLTVV.

V is TRBV11-2 and J is TRBJ2-1; 10 bases align to TRBD2. The J segment lost 9 bases and the V segment lost 6 bases, leaving 20 bases of the junction unmatched. CDR3 length equals 18 residues. The V gene's germline CDR1 is SGHAT and CDR2 FQNNGV. The CDR3 is CASSSLRASGSRGGEQFF. The CDR3 nucleotides are TGTGCCAGCAGTTCCCTGCGGGCTAGCGGGAGCCGAGGGGGTGAGCAGTTCTTC.

The chain links TRBV15 to TRBJ2-7; a possible D gene is TRBD1 (5 bases). Germline lookup yields CDR1 LNHNV and CDR2 YYDKDF (reference sequence). The V end was cut by 4 bases, the J end by 7 bases, with 23 bases between. The CDR3 runs to 16 residues. The CDR3 nucleotides are TGTGCCACCAGCACCCAACTTCAGGGCCCCCTGGGAGAGCAGTACTTC. This encodes CATSTQLQGPLGEQYF.

This clone was picked up one time. The chain combines TRBV14 with TRBJ2-1; D not resolved. Looked up from germline, CDR1 is SGHDN and CDR2 is FVKESK. V lost 5 bases and J 7 bases, leaving 15 bases between the germline ends. The CDR3 is made up of 14 amino acids. The CDR3 loop is CASSSTSVFNEQFF. The CDR3 bases are TGTGCCAGCAGCTCGACCAGCGTTTTTAATGAGCAGTTCTTC.

This clone was observed once. The chain employs TRBV28 and TRBJ1-1, with D uncertain. The V gene's germline CDR1 is MDHEN and CDR2 SYDVKM. The CDR3 consists of 12 residues. Trimming removed 10 bases at V and 1 base at J, with 10 bases between. In DNA form, the CDR3 reads TGTGCCATCTTTGGGAGGAACACTGAAGCTTTCTTT. It is translated as CAIFGRNTEAFF.

The chain employs TRBV28 and TRBJ2-1; 10 bases are shared with TRBD2. The germline CDR1 and CDR2 sequences are MDHEN and SYDVKM. Losses at the gene ends were 5 bases for V and 3 bases for J; bases not matched to a gene: 16. The CDR3 is 19 residues long. CDR3 region: CASSLRLAGLKWGYNEQFF. CDR3 nucleotides: TGTGCCAGCAGTCTCCGACTAGCGGGCCTCAAATGGGGCTACAATGAGCAGTTCTTC.

This chain joins TRBV27 and TRBJ1-4; 7 nucleotides agree with TRBD1. The CDR3 runs to 15 residues. Trimming cost V 4 bases and J 4 bases; bases outside gene matches: 6. CDR1 and CDR2 from the germline V gene are MNHEY and SMNVEV (reference sequence). The CDR3 protein is CASSSRQGINEKLFF. CDR3 nucleotide sequence: TGTGCCAGCAGTTCCCGACAGGGAATTAATGAAAAACTGTTTTTT.